This T cell receptor beta chain was sequenced during a study of shared clonotypes between healthy human individuals (dated by TCRdb to about 2020). General notes on the study: A few men and a couple of women, aged 18 to 49 years, made up the cohort. For each donor, CD4 naive and CD4 memory were each given three plates, CD8 naive was given two plates, and CD8 memory was given one plate. Blood TCR repertoires of four to six healthy adults were deeply sequenced to estimate repertoire size and the extent of clonotype sharing between individuals. To increase sequencing depth and limit assay-specific biases, different laboratories used diverse techniques to prepare libraries and sequence TCR repertoires. Leukapheresis yielded between about 0.9 and 9 billion PBMCs per donor. Results the study describes overall, beyond this receptor: Naive subsets generally had larger estimated clonotype richness than memory subsets did. Clonotypes shared by all four sorted-subset donors showed higher generation probabilities than non-shared clonotypes. The small number of donors limited the genetic and exposure-history diversity represented. Pairwise subsampling led to the expectation that sequencing depth would affect the degree of clonotype sharing among donors. Across several donors, around 5% of naive CD4, more than 3% of naive CD8, about 2.3% of memory CD4, and approximately 0.4% of memory CD8 clonotypes were shared. Sampling was limited to blood, and TCR repertoires in tissue likely differ from TCR repertoires in blood. Incomplete sequencing was indicated by rarefaction of sorted-subset datasets, despite the large sequencing depth.

Donors were healthy HIV-negative adults with no recently reported acute infections or vaccinations. Every donor was a Caucasian adult residing in Nashville, Tennessee, USA. Magnetic negative selection was used to enrich CD4+ T cells, after which naive cells were positively selected on CD45RA and the negative fraction became the memory subset. After blood collection by leukapheresis, PBMCs were isolated using Ficoll-Histopaque density gradient centrifugation and then cryopreserved in the vapor phase of liquid nitrogen. Analytical flow cytometry was used to check the purity and quantity of each magnetically sorted T cell population. Genomic DNA was isolated from each sorted fraction and quantified by UV absorbance on a Nanodrop 2000c. To note about this clone: The antigen this receptor binds is unknown. Base-call qualities are not available, and no considerably larger clone is one nucleotide away. This sample also contains other DNA sequences that code for the same CDR3.

Using the deep immunoSEQ assay, TCR CDR3 regions were amplified from genomic DNA by multiplex PCR. Extracted genomic DNA from each cell subset was spread evenly across all wells of several immunoSEQ 96-well plates, with each plate serving as a replicate. For sorted subsets, approximately 200 ng of genomic DNA, equivalent to tens of thousands of T cell genomes, went into each replicate PCR. Purified libraries were quantified with a Qubit 3.0 fluorometer, sized on a Bioanalyzer 2100, and re-quantified with the KAPA Library Quantification kit. Every immunoSEQ 96-well plate was sequenced on a dedicated single-read 150-cycle Illumina NextSeq 550 flow cell. The original pipeline was this. The immunoSEQ output contained only junctional sequences without quality scores, so filtering could not match that applied to full-length reads. Sequences were annotated with PyIR, a Python wrapper for IgBLAST v1.9, using IMGT germline references to assign V/J genes and CDR3. Any read was removed if the V/J assignment was weak (E-value above 1e-6), the CDR3 was missing, or the read contained stop codons, out-of-frame junctions, or ambiguous translated residues. V3J clonotypes were defined as sequences sharing the same inferred V gene, J gene, and CDR3 amino acid sequence. To compute the percentage overlap between repertoires, the number of shared unique clonotypes was divided by the size of the smaller repertoire. RTK rarefaction, the Chao1 estimator, and Recon v2.1 estimates of unobserved clonotypes were used to assess repertoire richness. For all TCRbeta clonotypes obtained by the gDNA method from four donors, generation probabilities were computed with OLGA. TCRdb holds this immuneACCESS table with in-frame rearrangements only. Some clones are missing; in checked studies, unresolved V genes explain under half, and the rest has no known cause. That table is the source of V, J and clone size, and D and trimming were worked out from the DNA. This sample is represented by 2 million to 3 million clones; approximately 94% of them were singletons. 0.35% to 0.45% of the sample goes to the ten largest clones.

The germline V gene yields MDHEN for CDR1 and SYDVKM for CDR2. Trimmed from V: 6 bases; trimmed from J: 4 bases; junction bases lacking a gene match: 6. Inclusive of the bounding cysteine and phenylalanine, the CDR3 is 14 residues long. Only CDR3 DNA remains: 42 bases, in frame from the first base. The sequence is built from TRBV28 and TRBJ1-5, and 7 junction bases match TRBD1. The TCR comes from a man between 18 and 29 years old in good health. Some clones in this sample may be carry-over from other donors' samples. The sample consisted of naive CD4+ T cells from PBMCs. The sample's cell subset or site label, decoded: CD45RA+ positively selected. The bases read TGTGCCAGCAGCTTGTACAGGGGTAATCAGCCCCAGCATTTT. It encodes CASSLYRGNQPQHF.